The sample holds a few counts of the clone carrying this T cell receptor beta chain. Its antigen is not identified. These data belong to a study of beta chain features in type 1 diabetes. The study, taken as a whole, reports: Compared to healthy donors, patients appeared to have naive, central memory and Treg TCRB repertoires that were more alike. People with Type 1 diabetes carried modestly yet significantly shorter TCRB CDR3s in all four CD4+ subsets.

Naive, central memory, regulatory and stem cell-like memory cells within the CD4+ compartment were sorted using CD45RO/CCR7/CD25/CD127/CD95/CD27. Expressed TCRB transcripts were sequenced after all isolated RNA was converted to cDNA. The protocol was immunoSEQ multiplex PCR, while the TCRdb copy is restricted to in-frame clones and leaves out a portion. The profile shows about 270,000 clones, roughly an eighth of them singletons. This CDR3 region has 13 residues. Germline V lookup: CDR1 GTSNPN, CDR2 SVGIG (reference sequence). V was cut by 2 bases and J by 2 bases, with 10 bases left in between. This receptor was identified in a man aged 25 to 40 with type 1 diabetes. The sample was naive CD4+ T cells from blood. V is TRBV30 and J is TRBJ2-7; D may be TRBD2 (6 bases). The CDR3 DNA reads TGTGCCTGGAGTCGTAGCGGACCCTACGAGCAGTACTTC. It yields the protein CAWSRSGPYEQYF.